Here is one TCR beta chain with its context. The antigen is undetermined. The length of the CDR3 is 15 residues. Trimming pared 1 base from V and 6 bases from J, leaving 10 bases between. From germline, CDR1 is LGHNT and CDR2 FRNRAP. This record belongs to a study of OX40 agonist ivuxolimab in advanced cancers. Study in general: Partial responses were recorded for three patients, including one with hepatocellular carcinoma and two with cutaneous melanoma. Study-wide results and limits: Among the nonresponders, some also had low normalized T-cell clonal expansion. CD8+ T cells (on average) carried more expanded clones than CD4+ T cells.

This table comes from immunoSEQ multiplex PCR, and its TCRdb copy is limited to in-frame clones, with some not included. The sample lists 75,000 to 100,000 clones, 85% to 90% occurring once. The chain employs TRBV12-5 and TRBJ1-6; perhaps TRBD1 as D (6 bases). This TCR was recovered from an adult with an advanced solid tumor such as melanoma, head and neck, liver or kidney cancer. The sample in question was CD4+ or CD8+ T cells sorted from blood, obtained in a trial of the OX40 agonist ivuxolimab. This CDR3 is CASGLEAGVNSPLHF. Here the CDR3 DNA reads TGTGCTAGTGGTTTGGAGGCAGGGGTTAATTCACCCCTCCACTTT.